These T cell receptor beta chains were read from a single sample in a study of T cell changes during pregnancy in multiple sclerosis. Assay: immunoSEQ multiplex PCR; the TCRdb copy retains only in-frame clones and omits some. The data hold tens of thousands of clones, with about 92% observed a single time. Sequenced here: peripheral blood, sampled in the first trimester of pregnancy. The receptor source for this set is a female donor in good health, enrolled as a control in a pregnancy study. Both conserved end residues are part of each CDR3. The order of the fields is D gene, J gene, V gene, clone size, CDR3 protein, CDR3 DNA. D genes are given only for firm matches. The size of a clone is reported for some rows only, either as once, few or many, or as a class for expanded clones.

D: NA
J: TRBJ1-5
V: TRBV7-2
size: NA
CDR3: CASSLATGYSNQPQHF
DNA: TGTGCCAGCAGCTTAGCGACAGGCTATAGCAATCAGCCCCAGCATTTT

D: TRBD1
J: TRBJ1-2
V: TRBV19
size: NA
CDR3: CASSIPGTGGTYYGYTF
DNA: TGTGCCAGTAGTATCCCCGGGACAGGGGGCACCTACTATGGCTACACCTTC

D: TRBD1
J: TRBJ1-2
V: TRBV7-2
size: NA
CDR3: CASSFGDRPYGYTF
DNA: TGTGCCAGCAGCTTTGGGGACAGACCCTATGGCTACACCTTC

D: NA
J: TRBJ1-1
V: TRBV18
size: NA
CDR3: CASSPLAFNTEAFF
DNA: TGTGCCAGCTCACCGCTGGCATTTAACACTGAAGCTTTCTTT

D: NA
J: TRBJ1-1
V: TRBV7-2
size: NA
CDR3: CASSDMRGTEAFF
DNA: TGTGCCAGCAGCGATATGCGTGGGACAGAAGCTTTCTTT

D: NA
J: TRBJ2-1
V: TRBV7-3
size: once
CDR3: CASSPTSSSYNEQFF
DNA: TGTGCCAGCAGCCCGACTAGTTCCTCCTACAATGAGCAGTTCTTC

D: TRBD1
J: TRBJ2-2
V: TRBV4-1
size: NA
CDR3: CASSQLGQGNTGELFF
DNA: TGCGCCAGCAGCCAATTGGGACAGGGCAATACCGGGGAGCTGTTTTTT

D: NA
J: TRBJ2-3
V: TRBV4-1
size: few
CDR3: CASSHSQGSNTDTQYF
DNA: TGCGCCAGCAGCCACTCTCAGGGATCAAACACAGATACGCAGTATTTT

D: TRBD1
J: TRBJ1-2
V: TRBV4-1
size: NA
CDR3: CASSQGQGGYGYTF
DNA: TGCGCCAGCAGCCAGGGACAGGGTGGCTATGGCTACACCTTC

D: TRBD1
J: TRBJ1-5
V: TRBV19
size: NA
CDR3: CASSTDRGRMPQHF
DNA: TGTGCCAGTAGTACCGACAGGGGGCGAATGCCCCAGCATTTT

D: NA
J: TRBJ2-1
V: TRBV11-2
size: NA
CDR3: CASSPGQTGIYNEQFF
DNA: TGTGCCAGCAGCCCAGGACAAACAGGGATCTACAATGAGCAGTTCTTC

D: TRBD1
J: TRBJ1-3
V: TRBV4-1
size: NA
CDR3: CASSGRGTGRGNTIYF
DNA: TGCGCCAGCAGCGGACGCGGGACAGGGCGTGGAAACACCATATATTTT

D: NA
J: TRBJ2-7
V: TRBV7-2
size: NA
CDR3: CASRYRELSYEQYF
DNA: TGTGCCAGCAGATACAGGGAGCTCTCCTACGAGCAGTACTTC

D: NA
J: TRBJ2-5
V: TRBV19
size: NA
CDR3: CASKSRETQYF
DNA: TGTGCCAGTAAATCCAGGGAGACCCAGTACTTC

D: TRBD1
J: TRBJ1-1
V: TRBV4-3
size: NA
CDR3: CASSHTGQVVEAFF
DNA: TGCGCCAGCAGCCATACTGGACAGGTTGTCGAGGCTTTCTTT

D: TRBD1
J: TRBJ2-2
V: TRBV18
size: NA
CDR3: CASSPPGQLDTGELFF
DNA: TGTGCCAGCTCACCACCGGGACAGTTAGACACCGGGGAGCTGTTTTTT

D: TRBD2
J: TRBJ2-3
V: TRBV4-3
size: once
CDR3: CASSQVAGVGDTQYF
DNA: TGCGCCAGCAGCCAAGTAGCGGGGGTCGGAGATACGCAGTATTTT

D: NA
J: TRBJ1-3
V: TRBV9
size: few
CDR3: CASRGTSGNTIYF
DNA: TGTGCCTCCCGGGGGACCTCCGGGAACACCATATATTTT

D: TRBD2
J: TRBJ2-5
V: TRBV7-9
size: NA
CDR3: CASSRTSAQETQYF
DNA: TGTGCCAGCAGCCGGACTAGTGCTCAAGAGACCCAGTACTTC

D: NA
J: TRBJ2-5
V: TRBV10-2
size: NA
CDR3: CASSEAGRQETQYF
DNA: TGCGCCAGCAGTGAGGCAGGGAGGCAAGAGACCCAGTACTTC

D: NA
J: TRBJ2-1
V: TRBV7-7
size: NA
CDR3: CASSLDPLPYNEQFF
DNA: TGTGCTAGCAGCTTAGATCCACTCCCCTACAATGAGCAGTTCTTC

D: NA
J: TRBJ2-3
V: TRBV9
size: NA
CDR3: CASSASPSDRTDTQYF
DNA: TGTGCCAGCAGCGCCTCCCCCAGCGACCGCACAGATACGCAGTATTTT

D: NA
J: TRBJ2-1
V: TRBV28
size: NA
CDR3: CASSLPGGGPLNEQFF
DNA: TGTGCCAGCAGTTTGCCGGGGGGCGGACCACTCAATGAGCAGTTCTTC

D: NA
J: TRBJ1-1
V: TRBV28
size: NA
CDR3: CASSPAGARSTEAFF
DNA: TGTGCCAGCAGTCCGGCGGGGGCGAGAAGCACTGAAGCTTTCTTT

D: TRBD2
J: TRBJ2-5
V: TRBV5-5
size: NA
CDR3: CASSIGPGGQETQYF
DNA: TGTGCCAGCAGTATAGGACCGGGGGGCCAAGAGACCCAGTACTTC

D: TRBD1
J: TRBJ1-3
V: TRBV4-1
size: NA
CDR3: CASSLYHRDREANTIYF
DNA: TGCGCCAGCAGCCTCTACCACCGGGACAGGGAGGCTAACACCATATATTTT

D: TRBD1
J: TRBJ1-2
V: TRBV10-3
size: NA
CDR3: CAIRGDRGIYGYTF
DNA: TGTGCCATCAGGGGGGACAGGGGGATCTATGGCTACACCTTC

D: TRBD1
J: TRBJ1-2
V: TRBV6-4
size: NA
CDR3: CASSDRGRSYGYTF
DNA: TGTGCCAGCAGTGACAGGGGGCGGAGCTATGGCTACACCTTC

D: TRBD2
J: TRBJ2-3
V: TRBV7-3
size: NA
CDR3: CASSLRRERGGQGTDTQYF
DNA: TGTGCCAGCAGCTTAAGGAGAGAGCGGGGGGGCCAAGGGACAGATACGCAGTATTTT

D: NA
J: TRBJ1-5
V: TRBV21-1
size: NA
CDR3: CASSPILIPGISNQPQHF
DNA: TGTGCCAGCAGCCCCATCTTAATACCAGGGATTAGCAATCAGCCCCAGCATTTT

D: TRBD2
J: TRBJ2-5
V: TRBV2
size: once
CDR3: CASSEEYAGVETQYF
DNA: TGTGCCAGCAGTGAAGAGTACGCGGGAGTGGAGACCCAGTACTTC

D: NA
J: TRBJ2-3
V: TRBV5-1
size: NA
CDR3: CASSQGPFNRWDTQYF
DNA: TGCGCCAGCAGCCAGGGGCCCTTTAATCGGTGGGATACGCAGTATTTT

D: NA
J: TRBJ1-5
V: TRBV19
size: NA
CDR3: CASTPTSVSNQPQHF
DNA: TGTGCCAGTACCCCAACCTCGGTTAGCAATCAGCCCCAGCATTTT

D: TRBD1
J: TRBJ2-7
V: TRBV4-3
size: NA
CDR3: CASSQADRGYEQYF
DNA: TGCGCCAGCAGCCAAGCTGACAGGGGGTACGAGCAGTACTTC

D: TRBD2
J: TRBJ2-5
V: TRBV19
size: NA
CDR3: CASSPQRGSGRETQYF
DNA: TGTGCCAGTAGCCCGCAGAGGGGTAGCGGGAGAGAGACCCAGTACTTC

D: TRBD2
J: TRBJ2-7
V: TRBV6-1
size: NA
CDR3: CASNRWEGPYEQYF
DNA: TGTGCCAGCAACAGGTGGGAGGGCCCCTACGAGCAGTACTTC

D: NA
J: TRBJ2-3
V: TRBV4-2
size: NA
CDR3: CASSQFPQDTQYF
DNA: TGTGCCAGCAGCCAATTCCCACAGGATACGCAGTATTTT

D: TRBD1
J: TRBJ1-5
V: TRBV25-1
size: NA
CDR3: CASSGTGVQPQHF
DNA: TGTGCCAGCAGCGGGACAGGGGTTCAGCCCCAGCATTTT

D: TRBD1
J: TRBJ1-2
V: TRBV5-1
size: once
CDR3: CASSAEPGQGDYGYTF
DNA: TGCGCCAGCAGCGCTGAGCCGGGACAGGGGGACTATGGCTACACCTTC

D: TRBD1
J: TRBJ1-1
V: TRBV19
size: few
CDR3: CASSIGDRGHTEAFF
DNA: TGTGCCAGTAGTATTGGGGACAGGGGGCACACTGAAGCTTTCTTT

D: NA
J: TRBJ2-1
V: TRBV7-3
size: once
CDR3: CASSLAPTGLLNEQFF
DNA: TGTGCCAGCAGCTTAGCGCCCACAGGGCTTCTCAATGAGCAGTTCTTC

D: TRBD2
J: TRBJ2-1
V: TRBV2
size: NA
CDR3: CASMGGGLIFRNEQFF
DNA: TGTGCCAGCATGGGGGGGGGTTTAATATTTCGTAATGAGCAGTTCTTC

D: NA
J: TRBJ1-4
V: TRBV20-1
size: NA
CDR3: CSGGYGEKLFF
DNA: TGCAGTGGAGGGTACGGGGAAAAACTGTTTTTT

D: NA
J: TRBJ2-1
V: TRBV21-1
size: few
CDR3: CASSKGGSGREEFF
DNA: TGTGCCAGCAGCAAAGGCGGTAGCGGGAGGGAGGAGTTCTTC

D: NA
J: TRBJ1-1
V: TRBV11-3
size: NA
CDR3: CASSPWGVSDTEAFF
DNA: TGTGCCAGCAGCCCCTGGGGGGTATCAGACACTGAAGCTTTCTTT

D: NA
J: TRBJ2-6
V: TRBV6-1
size: NA
CDR3: CASRQGPGANVLTF
DNA: TGTGCCAGCAGACAGGGCCCTGGGGCCAACGTCCTGACTTTC

D: NA
J: TRBJ2-7
V: TRBV5-6
size: NA
CDR3: CASRYGSSYEQYF
DNA: TGTGCCAGCAGGTACGGGTCAAGCTACGAGCAGTACTTC

D: TRBD2
J: TRBJ2-7
V: TRBV5-1
size: once
CDR3: CASSLALAGGYYEQYF
DNA: TGCGCCAGCAGCTTGGCCTTGGCGGGAGGGTACTACGAGCAGTACTTC

D: TRBD1
J: TRBJ1-1
V: TRBV5-1
size: once
CDR3: CASSWTGGNTEAFF
DNA: TGCGCCAGCAGCTGGACAGGCGGGAACACTGAAGCTTTCTTT

D: TRBD2
J: TRBJ2-2
V: TRBV7-9
size: NA
CDR3: CASSLGLGTSGSPGELFF
DNA: TGTGCCAGCAGCTTAGGACTTGGGACTAGCGGGAGCCCCGGGGAGCTGTTTTTT

D: TRBD1
J: TRBJ2-1
V: TRBV19
size: NA
CDR3: CASTSGTGFYNEQFF
DNA: TGTGCCAGTACTTCCGGGACAGGCTTCTACAATGAGCAGTTCTTC

D: NA
J: TRBJ2-7
V: TRBV7-9
size: NA
CDR3: CASSPGQPQQYF
DNA: TGTGCCAGCAGCCCCGGACAGCCACAGCAGTACTTC

D: NA
J: TRBJ1-5
V: TRBV6-1
size: once
CDR3: CASLEVASNQPQHF
DNA: TGTGCCAGCCTTGAAGTAGCTAGCAATCAGCCCCAGCATTTT

D: NA
J: TRBJ2-1
V: TRBV28
size: NA
CDR3: CASSFWAPVALSTYNEQFF
DNA: TGTGCCAGCAGTTTCTGGGCGCCGGTGGCACTGTCCACCTACAATGAGCAGTTCTTC

D: TRBD2
J: TRBJ2-2
V: TRBV10-3
size: NA
CDR3: CAISPGTSSTGELFF
DNA: TGTGCCATCAGCCCCGGGACTAGTTCCACCGGGGAGCTGTTTTTT

D: TRBD2
J: TRBJ2-1
V: TRBV5-6
size: NA
CDR3: CASTHETTSGPRDEQFF
DNA: TGTGCCAGCACCCACGAGACGACTAGCGGGCCTCGGGATGAGCAGTTCTTC

D: TRBD1
J: TRBJ1-5
V: TRBV30
size: NA
CDR3: CAWRGTGAYQPQHF
DNA: TGTGCCTGGAGGGGGACAGGGGCTTATCAGCCCCAGCATTTT